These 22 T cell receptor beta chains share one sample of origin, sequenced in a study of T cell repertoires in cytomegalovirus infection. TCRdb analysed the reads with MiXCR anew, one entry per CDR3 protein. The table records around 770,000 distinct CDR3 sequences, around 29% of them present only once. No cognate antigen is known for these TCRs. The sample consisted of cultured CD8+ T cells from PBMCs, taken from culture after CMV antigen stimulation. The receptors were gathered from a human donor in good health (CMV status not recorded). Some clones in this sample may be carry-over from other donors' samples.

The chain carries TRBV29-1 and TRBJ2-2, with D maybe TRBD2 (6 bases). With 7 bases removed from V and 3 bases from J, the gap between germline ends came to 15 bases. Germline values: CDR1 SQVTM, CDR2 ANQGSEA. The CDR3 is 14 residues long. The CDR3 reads CSAKTRGHTGELFF. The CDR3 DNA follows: TGCAGCGCAAAGACTAGAGGGCACACCGGGGAGCTGTTTTTT.

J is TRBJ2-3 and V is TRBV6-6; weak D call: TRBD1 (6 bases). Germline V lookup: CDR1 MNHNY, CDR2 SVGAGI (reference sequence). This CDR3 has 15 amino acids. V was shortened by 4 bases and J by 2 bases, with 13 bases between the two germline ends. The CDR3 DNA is TGTGCCAGCAGTTTAACCTGGGGGCTCACAGATACGCAGTATTTT. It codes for CASSLTWGLTDTQYF.

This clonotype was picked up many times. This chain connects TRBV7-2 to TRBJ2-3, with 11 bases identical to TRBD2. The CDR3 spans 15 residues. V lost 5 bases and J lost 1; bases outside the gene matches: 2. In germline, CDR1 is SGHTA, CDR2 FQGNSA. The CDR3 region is CASSGSGGGTDTQYF. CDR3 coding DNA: TGTGCCAGCAGCGGTAGCGGGGGGGGCACAGATACGCAGTATTTT.

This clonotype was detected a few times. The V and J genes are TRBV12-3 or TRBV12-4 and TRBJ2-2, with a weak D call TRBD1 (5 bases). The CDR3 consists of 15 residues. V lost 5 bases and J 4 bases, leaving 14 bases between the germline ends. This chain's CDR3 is CASSPGPVFTGELFF. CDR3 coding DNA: TGTGCCAGCAGTCCAGGGCCAGTGTTCACCGGGGAGCTGTTTTTT.

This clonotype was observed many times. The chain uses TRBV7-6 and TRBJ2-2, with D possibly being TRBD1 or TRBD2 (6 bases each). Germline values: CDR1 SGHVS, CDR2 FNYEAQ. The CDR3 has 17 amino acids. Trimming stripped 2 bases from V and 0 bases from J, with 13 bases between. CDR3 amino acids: CASSLPRGRPNTGELFF. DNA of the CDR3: TGTGCCAGCAGCTTACCTCGGGGGCGGCCGAACACCGGGGAGCTGTTTTTT.

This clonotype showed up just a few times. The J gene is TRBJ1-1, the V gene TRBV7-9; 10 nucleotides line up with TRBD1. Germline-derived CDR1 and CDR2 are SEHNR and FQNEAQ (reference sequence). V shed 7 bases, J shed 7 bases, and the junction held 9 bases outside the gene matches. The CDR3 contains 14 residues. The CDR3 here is CASTQGQGPYEAFF. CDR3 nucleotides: TGTGCCAGCACCCAGGGACAGGGGCCTTATGAAGCTTTCTTT.

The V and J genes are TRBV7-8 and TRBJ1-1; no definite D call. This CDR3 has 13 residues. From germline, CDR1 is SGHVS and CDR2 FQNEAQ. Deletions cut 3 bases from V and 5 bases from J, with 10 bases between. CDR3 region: CASSFYGSTEAFF. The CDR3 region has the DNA TGTGCCAGCAGCTTCTACGGGTCTACTGAAGCTTTCTTT. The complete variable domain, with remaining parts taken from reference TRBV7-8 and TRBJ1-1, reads GAGVSQSPRYKVAKRGQDVALRCDPISGHVSLFWYQQALGQGPEFLTYFQNEAQLDKSGLPSDRFFAERPEGSVSTLKIQRTQQEDSAVYLCASSFYGSTEAFFGQGTRLTVV.

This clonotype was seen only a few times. The CDR3: CASSDADIYPYEQYF. CDR3 coding DNA: TGTGCCAGCAGTGATGCCGACATCTACCCCTACGAGCAGTACTTC. This chain uses TRBV2 with TRBJ2-7; no clear D gene. The V end was cut by 3 bases, the J end by 2 bases, with 14 bases between. Looked up from germline, CDR1 is SNHLY and CDR2 is FYNNEI. The CDR3 runs to 15 residues.

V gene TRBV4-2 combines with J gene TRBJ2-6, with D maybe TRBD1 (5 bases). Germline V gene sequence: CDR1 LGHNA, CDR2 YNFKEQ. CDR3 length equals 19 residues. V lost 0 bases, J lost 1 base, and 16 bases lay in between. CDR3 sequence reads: CASSQDPSPGSSGANVLTF. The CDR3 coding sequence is TGTGCCAGCAGCCAAGATCCCAGCCCAGGGTCATCTGGGGCCAACGTCCTGACTTTC.

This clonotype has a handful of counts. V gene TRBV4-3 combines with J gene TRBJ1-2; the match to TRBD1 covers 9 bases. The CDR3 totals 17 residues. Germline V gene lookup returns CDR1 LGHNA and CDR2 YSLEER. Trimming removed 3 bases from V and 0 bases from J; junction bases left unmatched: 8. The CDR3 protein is CASSQGDRVTSNYGYTF. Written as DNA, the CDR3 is TGCGCCAGCAGCCAGGGGGACAGGGTAACCTCTAACTATGGCTACACCTTC.

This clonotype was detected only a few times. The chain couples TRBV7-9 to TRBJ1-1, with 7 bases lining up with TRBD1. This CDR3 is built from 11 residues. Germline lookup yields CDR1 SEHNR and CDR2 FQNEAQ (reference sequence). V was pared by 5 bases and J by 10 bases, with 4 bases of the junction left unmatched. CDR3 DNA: TGTGCCAGCAGCGAGGGGGCGGGAGCTTTCTTT. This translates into CASSEGAGAFF.

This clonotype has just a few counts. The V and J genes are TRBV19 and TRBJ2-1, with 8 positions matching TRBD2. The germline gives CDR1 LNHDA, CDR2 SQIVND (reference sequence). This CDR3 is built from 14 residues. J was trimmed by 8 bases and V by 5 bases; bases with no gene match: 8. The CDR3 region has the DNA TGTGCCAGTAGTGGGGCGGGGGGCTGGGATGAGCAGTTCTTC. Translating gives CASSGAGGWDEQFF.

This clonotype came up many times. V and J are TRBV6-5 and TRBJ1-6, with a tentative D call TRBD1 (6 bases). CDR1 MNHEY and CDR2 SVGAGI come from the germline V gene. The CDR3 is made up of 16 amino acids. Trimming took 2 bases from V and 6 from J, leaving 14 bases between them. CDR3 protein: CASSYLDSQLNSPLHF. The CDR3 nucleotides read TGTGCCAGCAGTTACCTGGACAGTCAACTTAATTCACCCCTCCACTTT.

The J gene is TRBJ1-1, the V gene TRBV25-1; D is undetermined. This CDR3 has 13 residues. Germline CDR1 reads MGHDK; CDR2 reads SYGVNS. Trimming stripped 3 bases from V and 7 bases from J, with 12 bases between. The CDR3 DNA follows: TGTGCCAGCAGTGATTTTAGGCAGGATGAAGCTTTCTTT. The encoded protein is CASSDFRQDEAFF.

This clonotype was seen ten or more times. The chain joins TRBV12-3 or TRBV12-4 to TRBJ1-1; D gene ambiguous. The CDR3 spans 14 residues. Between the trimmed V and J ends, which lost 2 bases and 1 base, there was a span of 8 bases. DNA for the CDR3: TGTGCCAGCAGTTTAACCCGCGGGAACACTGAAGCTTTCTTT. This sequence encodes CASSLTRGNTEAFF.

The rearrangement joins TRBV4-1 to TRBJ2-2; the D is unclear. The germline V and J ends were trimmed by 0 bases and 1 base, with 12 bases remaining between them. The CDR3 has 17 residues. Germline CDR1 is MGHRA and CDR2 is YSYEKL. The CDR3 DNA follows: TGCGCCAGCAGCCAAGATCCTGCGACTGAGAACACCGGGGAGCTGTTTTTT. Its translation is CASSQDPATENTGELFF.

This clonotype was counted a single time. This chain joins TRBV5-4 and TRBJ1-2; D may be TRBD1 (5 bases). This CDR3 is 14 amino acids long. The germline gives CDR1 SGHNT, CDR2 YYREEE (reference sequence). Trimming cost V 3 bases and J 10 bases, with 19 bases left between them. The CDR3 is CASSSAGPYQDYTF. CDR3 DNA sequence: TGTGCCAGCAGCTCGGCAGGGCCCTATCAGGACTACACCTTC. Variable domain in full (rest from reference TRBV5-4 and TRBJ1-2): ETGVTQSPTHLIKTRGQQVTLRCSSQSGHNTVSWYQQALGQGPQFIFQYYREEENGRGNFPPRFSGLQFPNYSSELNVNALELDDSALYLCASSSAGPYQDYTFGSGTRLTVV.

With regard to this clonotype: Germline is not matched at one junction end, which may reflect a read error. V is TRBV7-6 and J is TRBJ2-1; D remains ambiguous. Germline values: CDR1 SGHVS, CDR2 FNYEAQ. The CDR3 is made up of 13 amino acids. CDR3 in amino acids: CASSLPGSAEQFF. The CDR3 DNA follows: TGTGCTAGCAGCTTACCGGGTTCGGCTGAGCAGTTCTTC. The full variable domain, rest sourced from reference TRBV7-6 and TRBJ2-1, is GAGVSQSPRYKVTKRGQDVALRCDPISGHVSLYWYRQALGQGPEFLTYFNYEAQQDKSGLPNDRFSAERPEGSISTLTIQRTEQRDSAMYRCASSLPGSAEQFFGPGTRLTVL.

CDR3 residues: CASSPNSHNEQFF. CDR3 nucleotide sequence: TGTGCCAGCAGTCCCAACTCTCACAATGAGCAGTTCTTC. The V call is TRBV27, the J call TRBJ2-1; no clear D. The CDR3 covers 13 residues. CDR1 MNHEY and CDR2 SMNVEV come from the germline V gene (reference sequence). With 5 bases removed from V and 5 bases from J, the gap between germline ends came to 10 bases.

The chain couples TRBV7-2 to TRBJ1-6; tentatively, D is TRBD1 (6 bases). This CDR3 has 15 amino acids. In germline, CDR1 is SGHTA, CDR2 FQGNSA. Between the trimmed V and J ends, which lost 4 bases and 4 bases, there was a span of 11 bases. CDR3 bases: TGTGCCAGCAGCTACCGGGACACATATAATTCACCCCTCCACTTT. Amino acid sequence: CASSYRDTYNSPLHF.

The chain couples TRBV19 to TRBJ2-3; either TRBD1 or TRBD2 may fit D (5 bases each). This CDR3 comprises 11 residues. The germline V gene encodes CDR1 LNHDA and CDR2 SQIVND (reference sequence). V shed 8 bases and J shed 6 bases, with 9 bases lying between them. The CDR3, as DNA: TGTGCCAGTGAAGAGGGGGATACGCAGTATTTT. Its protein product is CASEEGDTQYF. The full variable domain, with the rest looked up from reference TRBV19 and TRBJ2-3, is DGGITQSPKYLFRKEGQNVTLSCEQNLNHDAMYWYRQDPGQGLRLIYYSQIVNDFQKGDIAEGYSVSREKKESFPLTVTSAQKNPTAFYLCASEEGDTQYFGPGTRLTVL.

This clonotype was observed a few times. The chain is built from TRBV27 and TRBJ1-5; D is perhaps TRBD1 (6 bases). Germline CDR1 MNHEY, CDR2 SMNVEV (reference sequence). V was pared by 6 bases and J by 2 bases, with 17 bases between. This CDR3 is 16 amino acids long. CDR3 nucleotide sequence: TGTGCCAGCAGCCTCGGGACCAGGGGAGGCAATCAGCCCCAGCATTTT. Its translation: CASSLGTRGGNQPQHF.